This TCR beta chain was obtained from a study of blood T cell repertoires in COVID-19. Study overall: The samples span acute and convalescent COVID-19 from the United States, Italy and Spain. The cDNA or gDNA used as material had been derived from T cells, B-cell-depleted T cells, or PBMCs.

Germline CDR1 reads SGHRS; CDR2 reads YFSETQ. Germline trimming cut 4 bases from V and 3 bases from J; bases unmatched to any gene: 6. The length of the CDR3 is 14 residues. Original data processing: Reference gene primer amplification gave estimated nucleated cell counts. Clones were read by immunoSEQ multiplex PCR, and TCRdb kept only the in-frame ones, dropping some. V and J calls and clone size are given by that table; D and trimming were obtained from the DNA. The repertoire has a few hundred thousand clones, roughly nine tenths of them found once; the top ten carry about 2.2%. The gene calls are TRBV5-1 and TRBJ2-7; 8 bases are a match to TRBD1. The specimen was peripheral blood. The TCR sequence derives from a woman in her forties or fifties who had recovered from COVID-19. DNA for the CDR3: TGCGCCAGCAGCGTTTTGACAGGGGACTACGAGCAGTACTTC. It specifies CASSVLTGDYEQYF. Based on the CDR3 plus reference TRBV5-1 and TRBJ2-7, the full variable domain is KAGVTQTPRYLIKTRGQQVTLSCSPISGHRSVSWYQQTPGQGLQFLFEYFSETQRNKGNFPGRFSGRQFSNSRSEMNVSTLELGDSALYLCASSVLTGDYEQYFGPGTRLTVT.